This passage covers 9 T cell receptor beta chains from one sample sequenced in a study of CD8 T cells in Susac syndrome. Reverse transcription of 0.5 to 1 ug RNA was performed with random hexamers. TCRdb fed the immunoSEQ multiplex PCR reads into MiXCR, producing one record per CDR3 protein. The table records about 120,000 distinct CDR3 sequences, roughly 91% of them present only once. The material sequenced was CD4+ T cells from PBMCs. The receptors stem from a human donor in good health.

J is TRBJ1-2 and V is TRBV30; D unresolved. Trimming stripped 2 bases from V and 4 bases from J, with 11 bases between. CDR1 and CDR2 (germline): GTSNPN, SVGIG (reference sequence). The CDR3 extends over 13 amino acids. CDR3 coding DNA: TGTGCCTGGAGTAGGCCCATGGCCTATGGCTACACCTTC. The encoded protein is CAWSRPMAYGYTF.

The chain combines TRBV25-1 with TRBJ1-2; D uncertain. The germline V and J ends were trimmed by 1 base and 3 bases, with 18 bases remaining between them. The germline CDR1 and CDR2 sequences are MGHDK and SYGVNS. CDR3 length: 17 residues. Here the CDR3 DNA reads TGTGCCAGCAGTGAATCCACTCCCTCAGGAATCCACTATGGCTACACCTTC. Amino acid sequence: CASSESTPSGIHYGYTF.

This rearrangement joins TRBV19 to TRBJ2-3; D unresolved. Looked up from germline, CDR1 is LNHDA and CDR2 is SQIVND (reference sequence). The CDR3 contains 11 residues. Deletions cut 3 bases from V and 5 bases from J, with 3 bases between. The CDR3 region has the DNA TGTGCCAGTAGTATCGGAGATACGCAGTATTTT. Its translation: CASSIGDTQYF.

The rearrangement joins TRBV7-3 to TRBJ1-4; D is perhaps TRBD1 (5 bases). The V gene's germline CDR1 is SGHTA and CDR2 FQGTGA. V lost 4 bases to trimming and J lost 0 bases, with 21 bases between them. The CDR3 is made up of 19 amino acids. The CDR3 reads CASSSPGRASQTTNEKLFF. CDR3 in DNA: TGTGCCAGCAGCTCCCCTGGCAGGGCCAGCCAGACAACTAATGAAAAACTGTTTTTT. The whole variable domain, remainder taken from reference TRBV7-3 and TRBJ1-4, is GAGVSQTPSNKVTEKGKYVELRCDPISGHTALYWYRQSLGQGPEFLIYFQGTGAADDSGLPNDRFFAVRPEGSVSTLKIQRTERGDSAVYLCASSSPGRASQTTNEKLFFGSGTQLSVL.

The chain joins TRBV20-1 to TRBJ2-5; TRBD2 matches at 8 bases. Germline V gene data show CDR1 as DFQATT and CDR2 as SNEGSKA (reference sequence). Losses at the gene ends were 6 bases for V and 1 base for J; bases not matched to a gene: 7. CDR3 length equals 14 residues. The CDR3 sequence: CSALVAGSQETQYF. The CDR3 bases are TGCAGTGCCCTGGTAGCGGGGTCCCAAGAGACCCAGTACTTC.

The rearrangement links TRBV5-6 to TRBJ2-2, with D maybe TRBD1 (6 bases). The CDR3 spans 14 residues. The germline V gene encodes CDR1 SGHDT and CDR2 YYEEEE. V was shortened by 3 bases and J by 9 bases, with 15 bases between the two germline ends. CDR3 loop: CASSSPQGSRELFF. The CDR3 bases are TGTGCCAGCAGCTCGCCACAGGGCTCCCGGGAGCTGTTTTTT.

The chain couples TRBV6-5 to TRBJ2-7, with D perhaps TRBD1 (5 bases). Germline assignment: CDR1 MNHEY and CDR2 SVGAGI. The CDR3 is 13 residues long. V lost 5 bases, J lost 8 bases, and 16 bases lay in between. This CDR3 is CASSTTEKKKQYF. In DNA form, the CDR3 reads TGTGCCAGCAGTACGACAGAAAAAAAGAAGCAGTACTTC.

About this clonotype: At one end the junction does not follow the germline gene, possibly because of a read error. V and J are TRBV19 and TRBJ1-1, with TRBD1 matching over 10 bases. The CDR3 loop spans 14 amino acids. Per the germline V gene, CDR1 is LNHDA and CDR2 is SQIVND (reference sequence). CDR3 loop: CASSVGQGNAEAFF. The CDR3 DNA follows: TGTGCCAGTAGTGTGGGACAGGGGAACGCTGAAGCTTTCTTT.

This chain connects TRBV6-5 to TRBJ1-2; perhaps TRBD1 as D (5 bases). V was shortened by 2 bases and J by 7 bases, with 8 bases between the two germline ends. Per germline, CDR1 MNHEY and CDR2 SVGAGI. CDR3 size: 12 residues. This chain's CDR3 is CASSYRDGGYTF. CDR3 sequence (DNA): TGTGCCAGCAGTTACCGGGACGGTGGCTACACCTTC.